This T cell receptor beta chain was recorded in a study of cytotoxic CD8 clonotypes in ibrutinib-treated CLL. Remarks on this clone: Its antigen is not known.

The CDR3 length is 15 residues. Germline V gene lookup returns CDR1 SSHAT and CDR2 FNYEAQ (reference sequence). V shed 1 base and J shed 2 bases, with 9 bases lying between them. Whole-study results and caveats: Sustained-remission and progressing patients diverged in sampling times.

Using immunoSEQ multiplex PCR, the repertoire was profiled, and TCRdb retains in-frame clones only, with some absent. This table has approximately 130,000 clones, around 80% appearing once. This TCR came from a human donor with chronic lymphocytic leukemia. The sample consisted of PBMCs, taken after 24 months of ibrutinib treatment. This chain uses TRBV7-7 with TRBJ2-1; D may be TRBD2 (5 bases). The chain's CDR3 is CASSLEAGPYNEQFF. The CDR3 DNA reads as TGTGCCAGCAGCTTAGAGGCGGGCCCCTACAATGAGCAGTTCTTC.